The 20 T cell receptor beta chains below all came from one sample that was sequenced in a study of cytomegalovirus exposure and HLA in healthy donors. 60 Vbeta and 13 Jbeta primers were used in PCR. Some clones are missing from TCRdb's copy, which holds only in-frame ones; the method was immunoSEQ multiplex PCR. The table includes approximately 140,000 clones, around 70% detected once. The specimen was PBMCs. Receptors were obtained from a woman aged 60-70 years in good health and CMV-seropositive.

The CDR3 protein is CASSQAGTSTDTQYF. The CDR3 nucleotides read TGTGCCAGCAGCCAGGCCGGGACTAGCACAGATACGCAGTATTTT. The chain carries TRBV4-2 and TRBJ2-3; D is possibly TRBD2 (6 bases). Germline CDR1 reads LGHNA; CDR2 reads YNFKEQ. The CDR3 has 15 amino acids. With 3 bases removed from V and 0 bases from J, the gap between germline ends came to 10 bases.

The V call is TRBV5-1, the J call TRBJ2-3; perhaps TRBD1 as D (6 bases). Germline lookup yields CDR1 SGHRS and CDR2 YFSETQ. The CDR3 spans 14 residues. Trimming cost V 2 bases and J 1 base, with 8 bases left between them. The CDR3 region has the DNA TGCGCCAGCAGCTTTGGACAGCGCACAGATACGCAGTATTTT. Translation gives CASSFGQRTDTQYF. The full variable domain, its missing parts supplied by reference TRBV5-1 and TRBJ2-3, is KAGVTQTPRYLIKTRGQQVTLSCSPISGHRSVSWYQQTPGQGLQFLFEYFSETQRNKGNFPGRFSGRQFSNSRSEMNVSTLELGDSALYLCASSFGQRTDTQYFGPGTRLTVL.

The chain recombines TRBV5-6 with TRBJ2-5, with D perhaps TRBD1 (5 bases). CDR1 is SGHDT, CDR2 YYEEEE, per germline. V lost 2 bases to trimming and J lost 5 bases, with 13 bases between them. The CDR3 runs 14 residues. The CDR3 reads CASSFQGKEETQYF. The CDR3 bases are TGTGCCAGCAGCTTCCAGGGTAAGGAGGAGACCCAGTACTTC.

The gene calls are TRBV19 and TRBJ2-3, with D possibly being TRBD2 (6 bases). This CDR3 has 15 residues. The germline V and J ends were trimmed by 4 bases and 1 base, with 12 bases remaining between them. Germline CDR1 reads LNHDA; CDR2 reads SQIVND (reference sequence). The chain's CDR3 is CASSTWGGGTDTQYF. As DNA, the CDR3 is TGTGCCAGTAGTACCTGGGGCGGGGGCACAGATACGCAGTATTTT.

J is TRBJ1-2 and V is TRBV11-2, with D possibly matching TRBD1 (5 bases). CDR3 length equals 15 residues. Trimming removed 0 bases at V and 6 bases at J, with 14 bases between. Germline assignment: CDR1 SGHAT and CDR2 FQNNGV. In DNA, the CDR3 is TGTGCCAGCAGCTTAGATCTTCAGGGTTGGGATGGCTACACCTTC. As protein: CASSLDLQGWDGYTF.

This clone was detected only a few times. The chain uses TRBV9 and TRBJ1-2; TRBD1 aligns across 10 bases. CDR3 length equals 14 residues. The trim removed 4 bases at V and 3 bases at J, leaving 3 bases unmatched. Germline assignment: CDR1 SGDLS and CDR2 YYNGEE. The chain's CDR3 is CASSTGTGDYGYTF. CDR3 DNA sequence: TGTGCCAGCAGCACAGGGACAGGGGACTATGGCTACACCTTC.

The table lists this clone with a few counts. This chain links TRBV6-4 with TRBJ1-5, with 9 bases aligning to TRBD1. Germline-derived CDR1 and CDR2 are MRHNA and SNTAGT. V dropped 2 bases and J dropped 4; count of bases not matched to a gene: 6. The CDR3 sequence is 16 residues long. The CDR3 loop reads CASSDLGGQGNQPQHF. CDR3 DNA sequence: TGTGCCAGCAGTGACCTGGGGGGACAGGGTAATCAGCCCCAGCATTTT.

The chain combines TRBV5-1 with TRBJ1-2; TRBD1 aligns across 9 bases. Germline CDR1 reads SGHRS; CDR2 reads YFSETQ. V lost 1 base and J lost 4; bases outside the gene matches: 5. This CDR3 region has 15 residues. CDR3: CASSLQVTGGYGYTF. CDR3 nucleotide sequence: TGCGCCAGCAGCTTGCAAGTGACAGGGGGCTATGGCTACACCTTC.

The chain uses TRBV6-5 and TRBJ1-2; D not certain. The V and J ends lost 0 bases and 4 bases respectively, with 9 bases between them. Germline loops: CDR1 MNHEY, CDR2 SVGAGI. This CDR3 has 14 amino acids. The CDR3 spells CASSYSSRFYGYTF. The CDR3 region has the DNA TGTGCCAGCAGTTACTCCTCCAGGTTCTATGGCTACACCTTC.

For the CDR3, the DNA is TGTGCCAGCAGCCCCGGACAGGGATTTAACTATGGCTACACCTTC. Its translation is CASSPGQGFNYGYTF. The chain joins TRBV9 to TRBJ1-2, with TRBD1 identical over 8 bases. Germline assignment: CDR1 SGDLS and CDR2 YYNGEE. V was clipped by 4 bases and J by 1 base; unmatched bases: 6. This CDR3 has 15 amino acids.

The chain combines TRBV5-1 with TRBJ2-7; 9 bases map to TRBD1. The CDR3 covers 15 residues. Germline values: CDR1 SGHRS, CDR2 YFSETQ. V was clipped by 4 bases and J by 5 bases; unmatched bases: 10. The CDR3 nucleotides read TGCGCCAGCAGCCCCTGGGACAGGGATGTTAACGAGCAGTACTTC. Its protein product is CASSPWDRDVNEQYF.

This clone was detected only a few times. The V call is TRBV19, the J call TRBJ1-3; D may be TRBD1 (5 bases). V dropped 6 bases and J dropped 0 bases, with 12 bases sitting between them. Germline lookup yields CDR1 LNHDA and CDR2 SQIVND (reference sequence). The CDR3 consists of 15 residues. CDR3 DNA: TGTGCCAGTAGCCTTCTACAGGACTCTGGAAACACCATATATTTT. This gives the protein CASSLLQDSGNTIYF.

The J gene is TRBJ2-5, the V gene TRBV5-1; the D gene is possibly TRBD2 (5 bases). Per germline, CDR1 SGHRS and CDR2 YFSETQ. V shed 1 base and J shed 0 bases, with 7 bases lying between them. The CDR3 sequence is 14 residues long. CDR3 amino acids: CASSLRGHQETQYF. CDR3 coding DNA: TGCGCCAGCAGCTTGCGGGGTCACCAAGAGACCCAGTACTTC.

CDR3 loop: CSARTFGELFF. CDR3 DNA sequence: TGCAGTGCTCGGACTTTCGGGGAGCTGTTTTTT. V is TRBV20-1 and J is TRBJ2-2, with D perhaps TRBD2 (5 bases). With 5 bases removed from V and 7 bases from J, the gap between germline ends came to 8 bases. The CDR3 runs 11 residues. Germline V gene data show CDR1 as DFQATT and CDR2 as SNEGSKA (reference sequence).

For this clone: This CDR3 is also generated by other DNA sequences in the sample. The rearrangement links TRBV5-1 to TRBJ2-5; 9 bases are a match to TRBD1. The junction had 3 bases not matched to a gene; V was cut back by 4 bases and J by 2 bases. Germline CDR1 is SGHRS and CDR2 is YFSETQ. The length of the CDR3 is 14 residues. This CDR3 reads CASSPGQGQETQYF. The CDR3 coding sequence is TGCGCCAGCAGCCCTGGACAGGGGCAAGAGACCCAGTACTTC. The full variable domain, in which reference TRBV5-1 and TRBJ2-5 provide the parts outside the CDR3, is KAGVTQTPRYLIKTRGQQVTLSCSPISGHRSVSWYQQTPGQGLQFLFEYFSETQRNKGNFPGRFSGRQFSNSRSEMNVSTLELGDSALYLCASSPGQGQETQYFGPGTRLLVL.

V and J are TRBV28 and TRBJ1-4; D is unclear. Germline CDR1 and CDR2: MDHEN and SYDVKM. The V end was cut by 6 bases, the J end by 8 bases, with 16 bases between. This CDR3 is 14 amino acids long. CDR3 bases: TGTGCCAGCAGCGGAGACGGCGGAAGGGAAAAACTGTTTTTT. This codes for CASSGDGGREKLFF.

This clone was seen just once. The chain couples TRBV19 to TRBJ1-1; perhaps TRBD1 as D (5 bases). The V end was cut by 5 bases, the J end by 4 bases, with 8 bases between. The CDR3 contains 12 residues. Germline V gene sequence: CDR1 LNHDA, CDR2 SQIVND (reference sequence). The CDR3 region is CASSPGGTEAFF. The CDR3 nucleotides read TGTGCCAGTAGTCCGGGGGGCACTGAAGCTTTCTTT.

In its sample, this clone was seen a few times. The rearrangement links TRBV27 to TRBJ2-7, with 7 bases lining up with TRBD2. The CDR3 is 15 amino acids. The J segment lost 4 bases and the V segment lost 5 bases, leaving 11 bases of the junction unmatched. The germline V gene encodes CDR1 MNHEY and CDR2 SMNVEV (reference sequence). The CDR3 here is CASSLRGGINYEQYF. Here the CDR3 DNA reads TGTGCCAGCAGTCTACGGGGAGGGATCAATTACGAGCAGTACTTC.

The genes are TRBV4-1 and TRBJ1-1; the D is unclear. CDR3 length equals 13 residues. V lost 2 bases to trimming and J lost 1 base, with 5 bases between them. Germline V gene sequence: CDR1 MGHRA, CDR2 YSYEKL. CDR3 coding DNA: TGCGCCAGCAGCCAATCAGGGAACACTGAAGCTTTCTTT. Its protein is CASSQSGNTEAFF.

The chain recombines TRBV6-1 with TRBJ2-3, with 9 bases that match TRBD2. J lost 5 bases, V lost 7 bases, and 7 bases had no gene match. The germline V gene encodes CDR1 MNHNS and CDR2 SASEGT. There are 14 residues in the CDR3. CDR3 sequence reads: CASITRGGEDTQYF. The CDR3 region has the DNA TGTGCCAGCATCACGCGGGGGGGGGAAGATACGCAGTATTTT.